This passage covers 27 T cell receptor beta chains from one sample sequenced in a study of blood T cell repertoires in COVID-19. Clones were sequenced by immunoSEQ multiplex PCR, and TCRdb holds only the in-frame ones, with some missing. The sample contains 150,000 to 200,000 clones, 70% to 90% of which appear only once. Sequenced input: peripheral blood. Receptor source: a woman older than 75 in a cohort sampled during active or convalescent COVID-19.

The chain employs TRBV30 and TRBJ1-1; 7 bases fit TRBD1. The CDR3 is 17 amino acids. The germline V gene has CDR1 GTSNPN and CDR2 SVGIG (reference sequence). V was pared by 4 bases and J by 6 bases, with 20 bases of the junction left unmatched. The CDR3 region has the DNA TGTGCCTGGACGGGTAGGAGGTACTTGACAGGGAGGTCTGAAGCTTTCTTT. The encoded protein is CAWTGRRYLTGRSEAFF.

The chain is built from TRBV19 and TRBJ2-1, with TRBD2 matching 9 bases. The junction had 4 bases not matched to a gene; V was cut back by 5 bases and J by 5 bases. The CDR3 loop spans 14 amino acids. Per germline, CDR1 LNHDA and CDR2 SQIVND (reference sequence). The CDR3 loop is CASSQGLADNEQFF. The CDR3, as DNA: TGTGCCAGTAGTCAGGGACTAGCAGACAATGAGCAGTTCTTC.

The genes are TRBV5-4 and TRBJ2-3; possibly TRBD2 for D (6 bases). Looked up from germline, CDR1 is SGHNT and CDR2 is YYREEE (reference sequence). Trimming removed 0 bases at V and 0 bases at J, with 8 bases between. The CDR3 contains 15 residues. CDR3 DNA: TGTGCCAGCAGCTTGGCTAGCGAAAGCACAGATACGCAGTATTTT. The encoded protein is CASSLASESTDTQYF.

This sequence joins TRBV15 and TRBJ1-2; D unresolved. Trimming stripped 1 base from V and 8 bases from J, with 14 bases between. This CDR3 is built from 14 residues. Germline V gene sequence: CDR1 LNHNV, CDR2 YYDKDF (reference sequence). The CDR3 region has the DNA TGTGCCACCAGCAGAGCGAGGGCGACGGGGGGCTACACCTTC. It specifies CATSRARATGGYTF.

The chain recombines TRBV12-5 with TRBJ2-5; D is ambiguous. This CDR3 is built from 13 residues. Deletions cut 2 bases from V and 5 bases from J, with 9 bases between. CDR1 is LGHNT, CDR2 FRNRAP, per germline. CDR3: CASGLPSGETQYF. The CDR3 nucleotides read TGTGCTAGTGGTTTGCCATCCGGGGAGACCCAGTACTTC.

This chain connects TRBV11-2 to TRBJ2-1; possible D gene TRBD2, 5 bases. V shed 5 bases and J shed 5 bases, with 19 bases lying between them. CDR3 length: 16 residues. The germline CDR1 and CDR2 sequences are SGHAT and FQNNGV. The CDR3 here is CASSLKLAFLHNEQFF. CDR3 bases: TGTGCCAGCAGCCTAAAGCTAGCATTTCTCCACAATGAGCAGTTCTTC.

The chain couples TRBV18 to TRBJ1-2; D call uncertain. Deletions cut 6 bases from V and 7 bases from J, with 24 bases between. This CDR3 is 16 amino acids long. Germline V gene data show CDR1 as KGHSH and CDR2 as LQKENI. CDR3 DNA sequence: TGTGCCAGCTCCCCCCCGATGGAGGGAAGAATGGGTGGCTACACCTTC. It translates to CASSPPMEGRMGGYTF.

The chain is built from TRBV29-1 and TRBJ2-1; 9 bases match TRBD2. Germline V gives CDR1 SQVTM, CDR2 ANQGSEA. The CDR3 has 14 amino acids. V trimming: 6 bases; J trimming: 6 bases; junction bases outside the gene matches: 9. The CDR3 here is CSVGKTSGFNEQFF. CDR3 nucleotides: TGCAGCGTCGGAAAGACTAGCGGCTTCAATGAGCAGTTCTTC.

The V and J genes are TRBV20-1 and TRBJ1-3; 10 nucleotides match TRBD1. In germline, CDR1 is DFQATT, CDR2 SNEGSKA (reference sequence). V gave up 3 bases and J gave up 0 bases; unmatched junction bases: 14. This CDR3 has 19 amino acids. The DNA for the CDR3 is TGCAGTGCTAGTGATTGGGACAGGGGTCGACTTTACTCTGGAAACACCATATATTTT. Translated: CSASDWDRGRLYSGNTIYF.

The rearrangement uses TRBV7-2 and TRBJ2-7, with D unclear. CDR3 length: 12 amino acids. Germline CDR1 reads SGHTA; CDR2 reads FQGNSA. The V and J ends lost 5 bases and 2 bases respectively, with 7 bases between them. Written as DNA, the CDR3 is TGTGCCAGCAGCCCGAGTCCCTACGAGCAGTACTTC. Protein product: CASSPSPYEQYF. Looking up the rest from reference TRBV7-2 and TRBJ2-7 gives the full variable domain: GAGVSQSPSNKVTEKGKDVELRCDPISGHTALYWYRQSLGQGLEFLIYFQGNSAPDKSGLPSDRFSAERTGGSVSTLTIQRTQQEDSAVYLCASSPSPYEQYFGPGTRLTVT.

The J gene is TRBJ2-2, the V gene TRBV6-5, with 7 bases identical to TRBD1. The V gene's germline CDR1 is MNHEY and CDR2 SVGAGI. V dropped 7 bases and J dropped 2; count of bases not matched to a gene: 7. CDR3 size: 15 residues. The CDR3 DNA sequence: TGTGCCAGCATTACGACAGGGAGAAACACCGGGGAGCTGTTTTTT. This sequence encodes CASITTGRNTGELFF.

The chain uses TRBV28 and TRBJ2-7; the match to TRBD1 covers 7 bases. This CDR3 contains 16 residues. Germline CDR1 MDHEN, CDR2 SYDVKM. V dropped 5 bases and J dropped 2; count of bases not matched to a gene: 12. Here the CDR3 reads CASSARYRGPTYEQYF. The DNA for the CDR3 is TGTGCCAGCAGTGCCCGTTACAGGGGCCCGACCTACGAGCAGTACTTC. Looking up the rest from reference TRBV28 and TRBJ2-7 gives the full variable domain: DVKVTQSSRYLVKRTGEKVFLECVQDMDHENMFWYRQDPGLGLRLIYFSYDVKMKEKGDIPEGYSVSREKKERFSLILESASTNQTSMYLCASSARYRGPTYEQYFGPGTRLTVT.

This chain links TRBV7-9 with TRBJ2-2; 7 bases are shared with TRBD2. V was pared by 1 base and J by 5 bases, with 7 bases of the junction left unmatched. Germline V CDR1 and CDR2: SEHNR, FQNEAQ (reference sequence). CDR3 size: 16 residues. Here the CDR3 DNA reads TGTGCCAGCAGCTTAGAGGCGGGAGCGGGTACCGGGGAGCTGTTTTTT. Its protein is CASSLEAGAGTGELFF. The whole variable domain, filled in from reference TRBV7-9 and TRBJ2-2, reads DTGVSQNPRHKITKRGQNVTFRCDPISEHNRLYWYRQTLGQGPEFLTYFQNEAQLEKSRLLSDRFSAERPKGSFSTLEIQRTEQGDSAMYLCASSLEAGAGTGELFFGEGSRLTVL.

The CDR3 here is CASCPGPRDTEAFF. The CDR3 nucleotides are TGTGCCAGCTGCCCCGGGCCCAGGGACACTGAAGCTTTCTTT. V is TRBV27 and J is TRBJ1-1; a possible D gene is TRBD1 (5 bases). The germline V gene encodes CDR1 MNHEY and CDR2 SMNVEV (reference sequence). The CDR3 loop spans 14 amino acids. The V end lost 8 bases, the J end lost 3 bases, and 16 bases lay between the germline ends.

CDR3 region: CATSSGGKGANQPQHF. CDR3 in DNA: TGTGCCACCAGTTCCGGGGGTAAGGGGGCTAATCAGCCCCAGCATTTT. The rearrangement links TRBV24-1 to TRBJ1-5; the match to TRBD1 covers 7 bases. J gave up 4 bases and V 6 bases, and 11 bases lay outside the gene matches. The CDR3 length is 16 residues. The germline CDR1 and CDR2 sequences are KGHDR and SFDVKD.

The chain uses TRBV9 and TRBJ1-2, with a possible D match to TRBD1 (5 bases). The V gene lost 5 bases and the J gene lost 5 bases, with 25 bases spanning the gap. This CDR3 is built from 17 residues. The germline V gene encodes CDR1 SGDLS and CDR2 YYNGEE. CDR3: CASSGPQILGGVYGYTF. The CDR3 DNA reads TGTGCCAGCAGTGGCCCCCAGATCCTCGGGGGGGTTTATGGCTACACCTTC. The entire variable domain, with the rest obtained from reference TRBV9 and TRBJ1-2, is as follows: DSGVTQTPKHLITATGQRVTLRCSPRSGDLSVYWYQQSLDQGLQFLIQYYNGEERAKGNILERFSAQQFPDLHSELNLSSLELGDSALYFCASSGPQILGGVYGYTFGSGTRLTVV.

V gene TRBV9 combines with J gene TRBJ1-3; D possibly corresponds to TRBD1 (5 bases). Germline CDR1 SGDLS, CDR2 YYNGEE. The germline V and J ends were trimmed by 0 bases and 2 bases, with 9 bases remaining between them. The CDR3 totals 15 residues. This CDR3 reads CASSVVGEAGNTIYF. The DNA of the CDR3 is TGTGCCAGCAGCGTAGTGGGGGAGGCTGGAAACACCATATATTTT.

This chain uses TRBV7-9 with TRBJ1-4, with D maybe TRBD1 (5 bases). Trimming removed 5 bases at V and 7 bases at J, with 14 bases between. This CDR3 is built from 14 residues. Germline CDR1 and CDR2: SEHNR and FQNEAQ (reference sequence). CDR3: CASSIRQGSEKLFF. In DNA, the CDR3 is TGTGCCAGCAGCATCCGGCAGGGTTCTGAAAAACTGTTTTTT.

The CDR3 protein is CASSPMTGLNTEAFF. The DNA of the CDR3 is TGTGCCAGCTCACCAATGACAGGTTTGAACACTGAAGCTTTCTTT. The V call is TRBV18, the J call TRBJ1-1, with a weak D call TRBD1 (6 bases). The CDR3 is 15 amino acids. V lost 2 bases to trimming and J lost 0 bases, with 10 bases between them. Germline V gene data show CDR1 as KGHSH and CDR2 as LQKENI.

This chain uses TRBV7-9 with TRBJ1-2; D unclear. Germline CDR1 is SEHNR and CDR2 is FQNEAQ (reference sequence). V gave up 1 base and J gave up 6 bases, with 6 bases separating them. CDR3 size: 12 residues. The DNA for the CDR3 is TGTGCCAGCAGCTTAGACAACCATGGCTACACCTTC. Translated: CASSLDNHGYTF.

The CDR3 DNA follows: TGTGCCAGCAGTTTCGGCCTAGGCGAGCAGTACGTC. Residues: CASSFGLGEQYV. V usage is TRBV12-3 or TRBV12-4 and J usage is TRBJ2-7; D not certain. V lost 3 bases and J lost 6, with 9 bases in between. The CDR3 extends over 12 amino acids.

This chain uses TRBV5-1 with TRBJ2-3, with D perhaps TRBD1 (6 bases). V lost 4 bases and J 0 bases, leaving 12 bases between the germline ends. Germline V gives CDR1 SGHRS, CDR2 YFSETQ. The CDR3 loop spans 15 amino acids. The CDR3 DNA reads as TGCGCCAGCAGCCCACCAGGGGTTAGCACAGATACGCAGTATTTT. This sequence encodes CASSPPGVSTDTQYF.

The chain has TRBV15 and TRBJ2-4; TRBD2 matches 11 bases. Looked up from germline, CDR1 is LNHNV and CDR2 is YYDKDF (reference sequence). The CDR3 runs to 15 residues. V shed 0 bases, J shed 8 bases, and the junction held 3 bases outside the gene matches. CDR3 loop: CATSRDASGRYIQYF. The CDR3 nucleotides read TGTGCCACCAGCAGAGATGCTAGCGGGAGGTACATTCAGTACTTC.

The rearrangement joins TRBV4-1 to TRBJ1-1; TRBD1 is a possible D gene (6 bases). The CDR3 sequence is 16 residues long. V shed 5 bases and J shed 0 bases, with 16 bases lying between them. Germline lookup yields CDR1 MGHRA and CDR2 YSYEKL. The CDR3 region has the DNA TGCGCCAGCAGCGTCTCCCATGGGGGCATGAACACTGAAGCTTTCTTT. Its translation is CASSVSHGGMNTEAFF.

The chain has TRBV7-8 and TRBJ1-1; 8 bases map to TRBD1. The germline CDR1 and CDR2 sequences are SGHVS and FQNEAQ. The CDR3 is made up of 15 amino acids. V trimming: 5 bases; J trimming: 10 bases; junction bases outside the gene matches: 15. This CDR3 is CASSPQGRGPLGAFF. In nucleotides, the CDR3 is TGTGCCAGCAGCCCCCAAGGCAGGGGGCCCTTGGGAGCTTTCTTT.

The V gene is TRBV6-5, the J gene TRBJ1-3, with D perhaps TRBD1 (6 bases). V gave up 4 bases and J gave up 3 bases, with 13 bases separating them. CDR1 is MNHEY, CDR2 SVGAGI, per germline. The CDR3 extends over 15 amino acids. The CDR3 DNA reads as TGTGCCAGCAGTTGGGGACAATCCGGTGGAAACACCATATATTTT. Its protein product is CASSWGQSGGNTIYF.

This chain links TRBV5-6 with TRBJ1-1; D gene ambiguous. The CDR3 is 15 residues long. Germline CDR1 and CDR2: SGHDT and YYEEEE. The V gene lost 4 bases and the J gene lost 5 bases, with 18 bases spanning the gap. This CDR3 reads CASSGPREGSTEAFF. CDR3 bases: TGTGCCAGCAGCGGACCCCGGGAGGGCTCAACTGAAGCTTTCTTT.